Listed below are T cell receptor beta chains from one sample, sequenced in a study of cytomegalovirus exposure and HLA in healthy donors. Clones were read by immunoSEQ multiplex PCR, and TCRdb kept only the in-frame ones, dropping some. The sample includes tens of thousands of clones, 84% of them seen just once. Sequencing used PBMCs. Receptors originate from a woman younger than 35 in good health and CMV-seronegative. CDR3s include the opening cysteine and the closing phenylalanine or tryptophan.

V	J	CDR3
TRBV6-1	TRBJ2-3	CASSERTSGFTDTQYF
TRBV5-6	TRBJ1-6	CASSSTGGYSPLHF
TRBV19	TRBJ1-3	CASRENRDSSGNTIYF
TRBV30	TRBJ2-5	CAWSLGQLQETQYF
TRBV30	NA	CAWNTGTYSYEQYF
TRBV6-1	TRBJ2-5	CASSATGQGAGETQYF
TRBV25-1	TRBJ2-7	CASSKGQNSYEQYF
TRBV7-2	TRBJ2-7	CASSKGQGPSYEQYF
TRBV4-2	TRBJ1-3	CASSQDKSSGNTIYF
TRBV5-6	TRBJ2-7	CASSLWDYQIF
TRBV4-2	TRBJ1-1	CASSQDRGSRNTEAFF
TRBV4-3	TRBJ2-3	CASSPKGGATDTQYF
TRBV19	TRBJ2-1	CASSPRPTSGGDYNEQFF
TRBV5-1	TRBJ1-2	CASSFGDRDDGYTF
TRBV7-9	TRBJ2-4	CASSPGGRGNIQYF
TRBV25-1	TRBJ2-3	CASSELGEGQIADTQYF
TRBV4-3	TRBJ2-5	CASSLRTEETQYF
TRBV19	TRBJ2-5	CASSTHMQETQYF
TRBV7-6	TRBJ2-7	CASSLGGQVYEQYF
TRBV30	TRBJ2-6	CAWATGAGANVLTF
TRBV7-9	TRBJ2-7	CASRPGQGDEQYF
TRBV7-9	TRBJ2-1	CASSLTSPNEQFF
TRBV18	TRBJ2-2	CASSLTGHTGELFF
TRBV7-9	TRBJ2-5	CASSLGGGFETQYF
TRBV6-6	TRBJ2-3	CASSPTSGRTDTQYF
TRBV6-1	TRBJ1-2	CASSEIAGYNGYTF
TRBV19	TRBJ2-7	CASSISGTGAYEQYF
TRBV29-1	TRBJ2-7	CSVEWGASYEQYF
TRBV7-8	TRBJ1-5	CASWGVRNQPQHF
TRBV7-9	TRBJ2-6	CASSFPAGANVLTF
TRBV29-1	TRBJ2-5	CSVLRDTETQYF
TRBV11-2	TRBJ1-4	CASSLLQRAGNEKLFF